This T cell receptor (beta chain) was identified during a study of T cells in Graves' hyperthyroidism and ophthalmopathy. RNA transcripts served as the template for amplifying TCR beta CDR3 regions. Initially, a first-round RT-PCR of the TCR CDR3 employed the HTBI primer set. A single record per CDR3 protein comes from TCRdb applying MiXCR to the multiplex PCR reads. The sample shows about half a million distinct CDR3 sequences, about 20% of them seen only once. Only a few counts were recorded for this clonotype. Its antigen remains unknown. Overall study results and limits: Median prediction lead before ophthalmopathy onset was around seven months with the model. Most thyroid clonotypes that were expanded above 0.001 also turned up in blood.

This receptor was identified in a man aged 40-50 years with Graves' ophthalmopathy. Source material: blood.

The CDR3: CASSPRTGNYEQYF. The CDR3 region has the DNA TGTGCCAGCAGTCCACGGACAGGAAACTACGAGCAGTACTTC. This sequence joins TRBV12-3 or TRBV12-4 and TRBJ2-7, with TRBD1 identical over 7 bases. The CDR3 extends over 14 amino acids. The ends lost 5 bases at V and 3 bases at J; junction bases unmatched: 7.